The 17 T cell receptor beta chains below come from one sample, sequenced in a study of resident and recirculating memory T cells in vitiligo. TCRdb's copy holds only in-frame clones and misses some; the assay was immunoSEQ multiplex PCR. This sample has about 76,000 clones, with 90% to 95% found just once. The sample was blood. These receptors were obtained from a male donor with vitiligo.

J is TRBJ2-7 and V is TRBV28, with 8 bases matching TRBD2. J was trimmed by 6 bases and V by 5 bases; bases with no gene match: 9. The CDR3 runs to 14 residues. Germline assignment: CDR1 MDHEN and CDR2 SYDVKM. The CDR3 coding sequence is TGTGCCAGCAGTGGAGGGACTAGTTGGTCCGAGCAGTACTTC. This encodes CASSGGTSWSEQYF.

This clone was counted between two and nine times. This chain uses TRBV5-1 with TRBJ1-3; no firm D call. In germline, CDR1 is SGHRS, CDR2 YFSETQ. Trimming removed 0 bases from V and 1 base from J, with 8 bases in between. The CDR3 loop spans 15 amino acids. Here the CDR3 DNA reads TGCGCCAGCAGCTTGGTCGGGGAGTCTGGAAACACCATATATTTT. It translates to CASSLVGESGNTIYF.

The chain recombines TRBV29-1 with TRBJ1-1; 7 bases agree with TRBD1. The CDR3 has 14 amino acids. V dropped 5 bases and J dropped 2; count of bases not matched to a gene: 8. Germline V gene data show CDR1 as SQVTM and CDR2 as ANQGSEA. For the CDR3, the DNA is TGCAGCGTTCGGGACAGTACAGGAAACACTGAAGCTTTCTTT. Its translation: CSVRDSTGNTEAFF.

The V gene is TRBV6-1, the J gene TRBJ1-2; TRBD1 agrees at 7 bases. Germline V gene sequence: CDR1 MNHNS, CDR2 SASEGT. This CDR3 contains 14 residues. V lost 7 bases to trimming and J lost 5 bases; unmatched junction nucleotides: 10. CDR3 amino acids: CASTNGQASYGYTF. The CDR3 region has the DNA TGTGCCAGCACCAACGGACAGGCATCGTATGGCTACACCTTC.

This chain connects TRBV5-1 to TRBJ2-4; D not resolved. The germline V gene has CDR1 SGHRS and CDR2 YFSETQ. Trimming pared 4 bases from V and 0 bases from J, leaving 11 bases between. The CDR3 is 15 amino acids. The DNA of the CDR3 is TGCGCCAGCAGCCCTCGACACTTAGCCAAAAACATTCAGTACTTC. This encodes CASSPRHLAKNIQYF. Full variable domain (remainder filled in from reference TRBV5-1 and TRBJ2-4): KAGVTQTPRYLIKTRGQQVTLSCSPISGHRSVSWYQQTPGQGLQFLFEYFSETQRNKGNFPGRFSGRQFSNSRSEMNVSTLELGDSALYLCASSPRHLAKNIQYFGAGTRLSVL.

The J gene is TRBJ2-3, the V gene TRBV5-1; 7 bases agree with TRBD2. With V trimmed by 2 bases and J by 2 bases, 2 bases remained unmatched. CDR1 and CDR2 from the germline V gene are SGHRS and YFSETQ. The CDR3 is 14 residues long. The CDR3 DNA follows: TGCGCCAGCAGCTTTGGACTAGTCACAGATACGCAGTATTTT. Residues: CASSFGLVTDTQYF.

This sequence joins TRBV28 and TRBJ1-2, with a tentative D call TRBD1 (6 bases). The V end was cut by 7 bases, the J end by 0 bases, with 12 bases between. The CDR3 is 14 amino acids. Germline V gene data show CDR1 as MDHEN and CDR2 as SYDVKM. The CDR3 DNA is TGTGCCAGCATCAGACAGGCGGCTAACTATGGCTACACCTTC. It translates to CASIRQAANYGYTF.

The rearrangement uses TRBV18 and TRBJ2-1, with 11 bases aligning to TRBD2. CDR1 and CDR2 (germline): KGHSH, LQKENI. The CDR3 spans 13 residues. V was pared by 3 bases and J by 8 bases, with 0 bases of the junction left unmatched. The CDR3 region has the DNA TGTGCCAGCTCACCGACTAGCGGGGATGAGCAGTTCTTC. This translates into CASSPTSGDEQFF.

The chain is built from TRBV11-2 and TRBJ2-1; no reliable D call. The CDR3 runs to 12 residues. Germline lookup yields CDR1 SGHAT and CDR2 FQNNGV. The V end was cut by 5 bases, the J end by 8 bases, with 10 bases between. The CDR3 protein is CASSGPRDEQFF. The CDR3 bases are TGTGCCAGCAGCGGGCCTCGAGATGAGCAGTTCTTC.

The V and J genes are TRBV7-9 and TRBJ2-4; 8 bases match TRBD1. Germline CDR1 SEHNR, CDR2 FQNEAQ (reference sequence). CDR3 size: 15 residues. The trim removed 5 bases at V and 9 bases at J, leaving 12 bases unmatched. CDR3 sequence: CASSATGAHGSIQYF. The CDR3 nucleotides read TGTGCCAGCAGCGCGACAGGGGCTCATGGTAGCATTCAGTACTTC.

The sample holds a few counts of this clone. This sequence joins TRBV9 and TRBJ1-1; TRBD1 agrees at 8 bases. CDR3 length equals 14 residues. The J segment lost 10 bases and the V segment lost 1 base, leaving 9 bases of the junction unmatched. The V gene's germline CDR1 is SGDLS and CDR2 YYNGEE. This CDR3 is CASSVTTGGSGAFF. CDR3 DNA sequence: TGTGCCAGCAGCGTAACTACAGGGGGAAGTGGAGCTTTCTTT.

The chain carries TRBV27 and TRBJ2-5; D might be TRBD1 (5 bases). V lost 6 bases and J lost 5, with 13 bases in between. Germline values: CDR1 MNHEY, CDR2 SMNVEV (reference sequence). The CDR3 contains 13 residues. CDR3 sequence (DNA): TGTGCCAGCAGCCGACAGCCCCGGGAGACCCAGTACTTC. Encoded protein: CASSRQPRETQYF.

This chain joins TRBV5-6 and TRBJ2-5; 12 bases map to TRBD2. The CDR3 length is 18 residues. J gave up 5 bases and V 0 bases, and 11 bases lay outside the gene matches. Germline CDR1 reads SGHDT; CDR2 reads YYEEEE. The CDR3 DNA sequence: TGTGCCAGCAGCTTGGATAAGGGACTAGCGGGTCGCCGTGAGACCCAGTACTTC. Its protein is CASSLDKGLAGRRETQYF.

The CDR3 loop is CASSLHPGQGLVEQFF. Here the CDR3 DNA reads TGTGCCAGCAGTCTTCACCCGGGACAGGGTCTCGTGGAGCAGTTCTTC. The genes are TRBV7-9 and TRBJ2-1; 9 nucleotides match TRBD1. V was pared by 6 bases and J by 10 bases, with 16 bases of the junction left unmatched. Germline V lookup: CDR1 SEHNR, CDR2 FQNEAQ (reference sequence). The CDR3 runs 16 residues.

This clone was found a few times. V gene TRBV11-2 combines with J gene TRBJ2-1; a possible D gene is TRBD2 (6 bases). Germline-derived CDR1 and CDR2 are SGHAT and FQNNGV. CDR3 length: 13 residues. Trimming took 1 base from V and 9 from J, leaving 10 bases between them. The CDR3, as DNA: TGTGCCAGCAGCTTAGTTCGGGGAGGTGAGCAGTTCTTC. Translating gives CASSLVRGGEQFF.

There are a few counts of this clone. The rearrangement joins TRBV11-2 to TRBJ1-1; D is perhaps TRBD1 (5 bases). Germline V CDR1 and CDR2: SGHAT, FQNNGV. The CDR3 consists of 14 residues. Trimming took off 7 bases at V and 1 base at J, with 13 bases between the two ends. In DNA, the CDR3 is TGTGCCAGCATCCGAACAGGAAAGAACACTGAAGCTTTCTTT. Protein: CASIRTGKNTEAFF. Drawing the rest from reference TRBV11-2 and TRBJ1-1, the complete variable domain is EAGVAQSPRYKIIEKRQSVAFWCNPISGHATLYWYQQILGQGPKLLIQFQNNGVVDDSQLPKDRFSAERLKGVDSTLKIQPAKLEDSAVYLCASIRTGKNTEAFFGQGTRLTVV.

V and J are TRBV13 and TRBJ2-7, with D possibly TRBD2 on 6 matching bases. From germline, CDR1 is PRHDT and CDR2 FYEKMQ (reference sequence). Trimming removed 5 bases from V and 6 bases from J, with 17 bases in between. The CDR3 extends over 14 amino acids. In DNA, the CDR3 is TGTGCCAGCAGCCGTAGCGGAGGGAGGAGCGAGCAGTACTTC. Its translation: CASSRSGGRSEQYF.